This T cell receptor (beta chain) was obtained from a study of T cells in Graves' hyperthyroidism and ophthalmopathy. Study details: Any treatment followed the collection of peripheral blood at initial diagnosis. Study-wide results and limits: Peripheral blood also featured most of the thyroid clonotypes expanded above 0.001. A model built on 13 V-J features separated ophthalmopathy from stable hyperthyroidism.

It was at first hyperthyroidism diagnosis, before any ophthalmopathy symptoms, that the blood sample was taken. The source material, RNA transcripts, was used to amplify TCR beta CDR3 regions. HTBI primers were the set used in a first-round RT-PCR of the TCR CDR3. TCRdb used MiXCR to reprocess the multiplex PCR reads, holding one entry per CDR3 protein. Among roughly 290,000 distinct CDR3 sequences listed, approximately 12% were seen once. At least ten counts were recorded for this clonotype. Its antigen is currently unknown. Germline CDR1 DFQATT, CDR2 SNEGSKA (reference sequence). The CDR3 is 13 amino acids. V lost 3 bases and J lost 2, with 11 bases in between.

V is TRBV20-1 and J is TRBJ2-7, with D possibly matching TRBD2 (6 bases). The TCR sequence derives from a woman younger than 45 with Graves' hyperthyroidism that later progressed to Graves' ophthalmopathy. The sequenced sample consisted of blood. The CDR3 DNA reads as TGCAGTGCTAGTAGCGGAGAGGCCTACGAGCAGTACTTC. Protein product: CSASSGEAYEQYF.